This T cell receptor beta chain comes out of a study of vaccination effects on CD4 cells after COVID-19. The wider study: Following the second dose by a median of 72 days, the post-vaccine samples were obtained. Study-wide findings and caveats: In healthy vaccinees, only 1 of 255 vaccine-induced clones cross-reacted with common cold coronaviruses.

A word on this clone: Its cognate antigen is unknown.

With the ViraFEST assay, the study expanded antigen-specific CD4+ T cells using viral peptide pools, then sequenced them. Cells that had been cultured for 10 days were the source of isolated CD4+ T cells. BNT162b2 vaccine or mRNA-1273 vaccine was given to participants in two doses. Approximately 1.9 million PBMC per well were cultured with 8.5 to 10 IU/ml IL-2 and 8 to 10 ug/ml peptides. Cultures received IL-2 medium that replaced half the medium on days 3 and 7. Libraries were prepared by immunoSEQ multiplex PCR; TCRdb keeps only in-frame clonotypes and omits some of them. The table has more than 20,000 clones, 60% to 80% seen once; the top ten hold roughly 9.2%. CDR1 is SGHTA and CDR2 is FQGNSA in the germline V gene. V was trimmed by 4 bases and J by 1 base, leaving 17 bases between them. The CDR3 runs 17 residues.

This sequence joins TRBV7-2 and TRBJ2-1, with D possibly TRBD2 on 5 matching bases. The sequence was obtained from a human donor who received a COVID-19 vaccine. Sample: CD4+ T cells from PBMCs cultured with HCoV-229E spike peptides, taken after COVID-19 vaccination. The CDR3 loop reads CASSSQLTRRSYNEQFF. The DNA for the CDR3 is TGTGCCAGCAGCTCCCAACTCACTAGACGTTCCTACAATGAGCAGTTCTTC.